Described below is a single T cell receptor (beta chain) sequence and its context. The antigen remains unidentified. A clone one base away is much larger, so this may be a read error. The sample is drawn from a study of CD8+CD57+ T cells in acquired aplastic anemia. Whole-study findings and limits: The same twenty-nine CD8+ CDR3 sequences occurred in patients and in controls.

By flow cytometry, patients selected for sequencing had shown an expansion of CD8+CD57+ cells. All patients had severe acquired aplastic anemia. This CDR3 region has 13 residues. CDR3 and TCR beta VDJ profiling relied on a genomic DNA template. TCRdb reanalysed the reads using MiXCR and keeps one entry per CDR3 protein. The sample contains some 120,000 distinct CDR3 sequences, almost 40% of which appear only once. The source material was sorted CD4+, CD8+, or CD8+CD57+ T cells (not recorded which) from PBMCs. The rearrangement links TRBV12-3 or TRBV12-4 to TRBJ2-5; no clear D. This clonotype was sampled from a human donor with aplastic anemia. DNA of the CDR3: TGTGCCAACAGTTTTGACGGTCAAGAGACCCAGTACTTC. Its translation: CANSFDGQETQYF.